These T cell receptor beta chains were read from a single sample in a study of breast tumors, draining lymph nodes, adjacent tissues. MiXCR was run by TCRdb on the multiplex PCR reads, yielding one entry per CDR3 protein. The data contain about 180,000 distinct CDR3 sequences, roughly a third of them singletons. The sequenced sample consisted of axillary lymph node tissue. Receptor source: a female donor with breast cancer. Some clones in this sample may be carry-over from other donors' samples. Each CDR3 is given with its conserved first and last residue. The D gene is left open where the match is weak. The size field is filled for only some rows; it gives once, few, many or a size class.

v_call: TRBV7-9
j_call: TRBJ2-7
d_call: TRBD1
clone_size: many
cdr3_aa: CASGTETYEQYF
cdr3_nt: TGTGCCAGCGGGACAGAGACCTACGAGCAGTACTTC

v_call: TRBV19
j_call: TRBJ2-7
d_call: .
clone_size: many
cdr3_aa: CASSIETDSRHEQYF
cdr3_nt: TGTGCCAGTAGTATCGAAACCGACTCCCGGCACGAGCAGTACTTC

v_call: TRBV2
j_call: TRBJ1-2
d_call: .
clone_size: .
cdr3_aa: CASSARSTGYPNYGYTF
cdr3_nt: TGTGCCAGCAGTGCTAGATCGACAGGTTATCCTAACTATGGCTACACCTTC

v_call: TRBV20-1
j_call: TRBJ1-1
d_call: TRBD1
clone_size: .
cdr3_aa: CSASSGGRSIEAFF
cdr3_nt: TGCAGTGCTAGTTCAGGGGGCAGGAGCATTGAAGCTTTCTTT

v_call: TRBV19
j_call: TRBJ1-1
d_call: .
clone_size: .
cdr3_aa: CASQAGDTEAFF
cdr3_nt: TGTGCCAGCCAGGCAGGGGACACTGAAGCTTTCTTT

v_call: TRBV20-1
j_call: TRBJ1-1
d_call: .
clone_size: .
cdr3_aa: CSARYQTNTEAFF
cdr3_nt: TGCAGTGCTAGATACCAGACGAACACTGAAGCTTTCTTT

v_call: TRBV7-8
j_call: TRBJ1-5
d_call: .
clone_size: many
cdr3_aa: CASSLVGKGDQPQHF
cdr3_nt: TGTGCCAGCAGCTTAGTGGGGAAGGGTGATCAGCCCCAGCATTTT

v_call: TRBV5-6
j_call: TRBJ1-4
d_call: .
clone_size: many
cdr3_aa: CASSSSDSLATNEKLFF
cdr3_nt: TGTGCCAGCAGCTCCTCGGACAGTCTTGCAACTAATGAAAAACTGTTTTTT

v_call: TRBV7-2
j_call: TRBJ1-1
d_call: .
clone_size: .
cdr3_aa: CASSLMGQYEAFF
cdr3_nt: TGTGCCAGCAGCTTAATGGGGCAGTATGAAGCTTTCTTT

v_call: TRBV20-1
j_call: TRBJ2-5
d_call: .
clone_size: many
cdr3_aa: CSAGLNSGETQYF
cdr3_nt: TGCAGTGCTGGCCTCAACTCGGGAGAGACCCAGTACTTC

v_call: TRBV6-6
j_call: TRBJ2-7
d_call: TRBD2
clone_size: many
cdr3_aa: CASRQLAGLSYEQYF
cdr3_nt: TGTGCCAGCAGACAGCTAGCGGGTCTCTCCTACGAGCAGTACTTC

v_call: TRBV7-9
j_call: TRBJ1-4
d_call: .
clone_size: .
cdr3_aa: CASSHKGRGYRAQPRPTTNEKLFF
cdr3_nt: TGTGCCAGCAGCCATAAAGGCCGTGGGTACAGGGCCCAACCCCGCCCGACTACTAATGAAAAACTGTTTTTT

v_call: TRBV6-1
j_call: TRBJ2-3
d_call: TRBD2
clone_size: .
cdr3_aa: CASSERLAGFPADTQYF
cdr3_nt: TGTGCCAGCAGTGAAAGGCTAGCGGGGTTCCCCGCAGATACGCAGTATTTT

v_call: TRBV6-5
j_call: TRBJ2-7
d_call: .
clone_size: many
cdr3_aa: CASSYGRGSYEQYF
cdr3_nt: TGTGCCAGCAGTTACGGGCGGGGATCCTACGAGCAGTACTTC

v_call: TRBV11-3
j_call: TRBJ1-4
d_call: TRBD1
clone_size: .
cdr3_aa: CASSAGQGKANEKLFF
cdr3_nt: TGTGCCAGCAGCGCCGGACAGGGGAAGGCTAATGAAAAACTGTTTTTT

v_call: TRBV2
j_call: TRBJ1-2
d_call: .
clone_size: many
cdr3_aa: CASSASQGANYGYTF
cdr3_nt: TGTGCCAGCAGTGCCTCGCAGGGCGCTAACTATGGCTACACCTTC

v_call: TRBV15
j_call: TRBJ2-6
d_call: TRBD1
clone_size: medium-sized
cdr3_aa: CATSTDRDNVLTF
cdr3_nt: TGTGCCACCAGCACGGACAGGGACAACGTCCTGACTTTC

v_call: TRBV5-8
j_call: TRBJ1-4
d_call: .
clone_size: many
cdr3_aa: CASSQAGLLYEKLFF
cdr3_nt: TGTGCCAGCAGCCAAGCAGGGTTACTATATGAAAAACTGTTTTTT

v_call: TRBV6-2/TRBV6-3
j_call: TRBJ1-4
d_call: .
clone_size: many
cdr3_aa: CASSYGPGDSEKLFF
cdr3_nt: TGTGCCAGCAGTTACGGTCCCGGGGATTCTGAAAAACTGTTTTTT

v_call: TRBV7-6
j_call: TRBJ2-5
d_call: TRBD2
clone_size: medium-sized
cdr3_aa: CASSSGRDKETQYF
cdr3_nt: TGTGCCAGCAGCAGCGGGAGGGACAAAGAGACCCAGTACTTC

v_call: TRBV12-3/TRBV12-4
j_call: TRBJ2-1
d_call: .
clone_size: many
cdr3_aa: CASSFPDISKQFF
cdr3_nt: TGTGCCAGCAGTTTCCCAGACATAAGTAAGCAGTTCTTC

v_call: TRBV7-9
j_call: TRBJ1-3
d_call: .
clone_size: many
cdr3_aa: CASSLLGSGNTIYF
cdr3_nt: TGTGCCAGCAGCTTATTAGGGTCTGGAAACACCATATATTTT

v_call: TRBV11-2
j_call: TRBJ1-5
d_call: .
clone_size: .
cdr3_aa: CASSLEQGTNQPQHF
cdr3_nt: TGTGCCAGCAGCTTAGAACAGGGAACCAATCAGCCCCAGCATTTT

v_call: TRBV20-1
j_call: TRBJ2-5
d_call: TRBD2
clone_size: many
cdr3_aa: CSARDEVAGGRETQYF
cdr3_nt: TGCAGTGCTAGAGATGAGGTAGCGGGGGGCAGGGAGACCCAGTACTTC

v_call: TRBV6-4
j_call: TRBJ2-3
d_call: TRBD2
clone_size: many
cdr3_aa: CASSPLAGTDTQYF
cdr3_nt: TGTGCCAGCAGTCCACTAGCGGGCACAGATACGCAGTATTTT

v_call: TRBV9
j_call: TRBJ2-5
d_call: .
clone_size: many
cdr3_aa: CASSVGDLGETQYF
cdr3_nt: TGTGCCAGCAGCGTGGGCGATCTCGGGGAGACCCAGTACTTC

v_call: TRBV9
j_call: TRBJ2-7
d_call: TRBD2
clone_size: .
cdr3_aa: CASSVGLAGGPIHYEQYF
cdr3_nt: TGTGCCAGCAGCGTAGGTCTAGCGGGAGGTCCCATCCACTACGAGCAGTACTTC